The 7 T cell receptor beta chains below all came from one sample that was sequenced in a study of cytomegalovirus exposure and HLA in healthy donors. Data came from immunoSEQ multiplex PCR; TCRdb stores just in-frame clones and leaves some out. The data hold roughly 100,000 clones, with approximately 94% observed a single time. Sequenced material: PBMCs. The receptors originated from a woman aged 18-29 years in good health and CMV-seronegative.

The V call is TRBV2, the J call TRBJ1-1, with D maybe TRBD1 (5 bases). This CDR3 comprises 14 residues. The V gene's germline CDR1 is SNHLY and CDR2 FYNNEI. V was trimmed by 6 bases and J by 1 base, leaving 12 bases between them. DNA of the CDR3: TGTGCCAGCAGAGCACAGGTTACGAACACTGAAGCTTTCTTT. This sequence encodes CASRAQVTNTEAFF.

The V gene is TRBV25-1, the J gene TRBJ2-3, with 8 bases identical to TRBD2. The CDR3 runs 13 residues. Germline V gene lookup returns CDR1 MGHDK and CDR2 SYGVNS. J gave up 0 bases and V 9 bases, and 2 bases lay outside the gene matches. This chain's CDR3 is CARPSGSTDTQYF. The CDR3 nucleotides read TGTGCCAGGCCTAGCGGGAGCACAGATACGCAGTATTTT.

The chain uses TRBV21-1 and TRBJ1-5. TRBV21-1 is classified as a pseudogene. The CDR3 consists of 13 residues. CDR3 protein: CASSKKSNQPQHF. CDR3 DNA: TGTGCCAGCAGCAAAAAATCGAATCAGCCCCAGCATTTT.

The CDR3 DNA sequence: TGTGCCAGCAGCTCTCGGAGCAATCAGCCCCAGCATTTT. This gives the protein CASSSRSNQPQHF. The rearrangement joins TRBV5-5 to TRBJ1-5; D is unclear. V gave up 3 bases and J gave up 1 base, with 5 bases separating them. CDR3 length: 13 residues. In germline, CDR1 is SGHKS, CDR2 YYEKEE (reference sequence).

Note on this clone: Other nucleotide sequences from this sample produce the same CDR3. The chain is built from TRBV29-1 and TRBJ1-5, with TRBD1 identical over 8 bases. From germline, CDR1 is SQVTM and CDR2 ANQGSEA. With V trimmed by 6 bases and J by 2 bases, 3 bases remained unmatched. The CDR3 spans 13 residues. Written as DNA, the CDR3 is TGCAGCGTCGGACAGGGAGGCAATCAGCCCCAGCATTTT. Protein: CSVGQGGNQPQHF.

The rearrangement joins TRBV2 to TRBJ2-7, with TRBD2 matching over 14 bases. This CDR3 contains 13 residues. Germline lookup yields CDR1 SNHLY and CDR2 FYNNEI. J was trimmed by 5 bases and V by 10 bases; bases with no gene match: 4. The CDR3 reads CAIGTSGRNEQYF. The DNA of the CDR3 is TGTGCCATCGGGACTAGCGGGAGAAACGAGCAGTACTTC.

This clone was seen just once. The J gene is TRBJ2-7, the V gene TRBV4-1, with D perhaps matching TRBD1 (6 bases). The CDR3 is 14 amino acids. Germline values: CDR1 MGHRA, CDR2 YSYEKL. Trimming shortened V by 4 bases and J by 3 bases, and 13 bases separated the two germline ends. CDR3 sequence (DNA): TGCGCCAGCAGCCGGCCCCTGGACAGCTACGAGCAGTACTTC. It yields the protein CASSRPLDSYEQYF.